Included here is one T cell receptor (beta chain) sequence, with context. Its antigen is still unknown. Stated time point: cycle 4 day 1 (C4D1), after less than 7 weeks of nivolumab. Every patient relapsed after autologous stem cell transplantation, and brentuximab vedotin exposure varied. Best responses fell into complete response, partial response or progressive disease. This sample was included in a study of PD-1 blockade in classical Hodgkin lymphoma. Findings and caveats of the study: Patients who responded completely had about the same baseline diversity as newly diagnosed patients.

This CDR3 is 15 amino acids long. Trimming left V 4 bases short and J 0 bases short, with 11 bases between. The germline V gene encodes CDR1 MNHEY and CDR2 SMNVEV (reference sequence). Libraries were prepared by immunoSEQ multiplex PCR; TCRdb keeps only in-frame clonotypes and omits some of them. This table has tens of thousands of clones, over 70% appearing once. The chain joins TRBV27 to TRBJ2-3, with D perhaps matching TRBD1 or TRBD2 (5 bases each). The source is a human donor with classical Hodgkin lymphoma. The sample in question was peripheral blood mononuclear cells (PBMCs), obtained before the fourth cycle of nivolumab. CDR3 in DNA: TGTGCCAGCAGTTGGGGGACGATCAGCACAGATACGCAGTATTTT. Translating gives CASSWGTISTDTQYF.